This is a list of T cell receptor beta chains from one sample in a study of blood T cell repertoires in COVID-19. Using immunoSEQ multiplex PCR, the repertoire was profiled, and TCRdb retains in-frame clones only, with some absent. The sample shows about 200,000 clones, 70% to 90% of them seen only once. Specimen: peripheral blood. The receptors come from a man aged 80 or over with acute or convalescent COVID-19. CDR3s leave out the opening cysteine and the closing phenylalanine or tryptophan. The order of the fields is V gene, CDR3 protein.

V: TRBV28
CDR3: ASSSSGSKTGELF

V: TRBV4-1
CDR3: ASSQESQGRYEQY

V: TRBV7-9
CDR3: ASSLRQANTGELF

V: TRBV19
CDR3: ASSTRTGGSYEQY

V: TRBV6-5
CDR3: ASRPFGGDTEAF

V: TRBV14
CDR3: ASSKWTGYNTEAF

V: TRBV24-1
CDR3: ATTDVGETQY

V: TRBV7-9
CDR3: ASSLAPQGAARLF

V: TRBV28
CDR3: ASSVGHRYEQY

V: TRBV30
CDR3: AWNRGAYNSPLH